This T cell receptor beta chain was captured in a study of T cell responses to AZD1222 COVID-19 vaccine. Study-level information: The study pooled second doses at about 4 or about 12 weeks.

A remark on this clone: The target antigen is unknown.

Whole-study findings and limits: The sample set comprised mostly white British donors with more females, and clonal diversity was possibly underestimated. Reportedly, nearly half the spike-specific TCRs target unmutated variant regions. Repertoire sampling occurred only after the peak T cell response.

Deletions cut 3 bases from V and 7 bases from J, with 8 bases between. Germline CDR1 MDHEN, CDR2 SYDVKM. CDR3 length: 12 residues. Assay: immunoSEQ multiplex PCR; the TCRdb copy retains only in-frame clones and omits some. The data show about 150,000 clones, around 91% seen once. Here the sequenced sample was peripheral blood, taken on day 0 of AZD1222 vaccination. J is TRBJ2-3 and V is TRBV28, with D possibly TRBD2 on 5 matching bases. The receptor's source is an adult in good health. CDR3 bases: TGTGCCAGCAGTTTTGGAGGATATACGCAGTATTTT. The encoded protein is CASSFGGYTQYF.